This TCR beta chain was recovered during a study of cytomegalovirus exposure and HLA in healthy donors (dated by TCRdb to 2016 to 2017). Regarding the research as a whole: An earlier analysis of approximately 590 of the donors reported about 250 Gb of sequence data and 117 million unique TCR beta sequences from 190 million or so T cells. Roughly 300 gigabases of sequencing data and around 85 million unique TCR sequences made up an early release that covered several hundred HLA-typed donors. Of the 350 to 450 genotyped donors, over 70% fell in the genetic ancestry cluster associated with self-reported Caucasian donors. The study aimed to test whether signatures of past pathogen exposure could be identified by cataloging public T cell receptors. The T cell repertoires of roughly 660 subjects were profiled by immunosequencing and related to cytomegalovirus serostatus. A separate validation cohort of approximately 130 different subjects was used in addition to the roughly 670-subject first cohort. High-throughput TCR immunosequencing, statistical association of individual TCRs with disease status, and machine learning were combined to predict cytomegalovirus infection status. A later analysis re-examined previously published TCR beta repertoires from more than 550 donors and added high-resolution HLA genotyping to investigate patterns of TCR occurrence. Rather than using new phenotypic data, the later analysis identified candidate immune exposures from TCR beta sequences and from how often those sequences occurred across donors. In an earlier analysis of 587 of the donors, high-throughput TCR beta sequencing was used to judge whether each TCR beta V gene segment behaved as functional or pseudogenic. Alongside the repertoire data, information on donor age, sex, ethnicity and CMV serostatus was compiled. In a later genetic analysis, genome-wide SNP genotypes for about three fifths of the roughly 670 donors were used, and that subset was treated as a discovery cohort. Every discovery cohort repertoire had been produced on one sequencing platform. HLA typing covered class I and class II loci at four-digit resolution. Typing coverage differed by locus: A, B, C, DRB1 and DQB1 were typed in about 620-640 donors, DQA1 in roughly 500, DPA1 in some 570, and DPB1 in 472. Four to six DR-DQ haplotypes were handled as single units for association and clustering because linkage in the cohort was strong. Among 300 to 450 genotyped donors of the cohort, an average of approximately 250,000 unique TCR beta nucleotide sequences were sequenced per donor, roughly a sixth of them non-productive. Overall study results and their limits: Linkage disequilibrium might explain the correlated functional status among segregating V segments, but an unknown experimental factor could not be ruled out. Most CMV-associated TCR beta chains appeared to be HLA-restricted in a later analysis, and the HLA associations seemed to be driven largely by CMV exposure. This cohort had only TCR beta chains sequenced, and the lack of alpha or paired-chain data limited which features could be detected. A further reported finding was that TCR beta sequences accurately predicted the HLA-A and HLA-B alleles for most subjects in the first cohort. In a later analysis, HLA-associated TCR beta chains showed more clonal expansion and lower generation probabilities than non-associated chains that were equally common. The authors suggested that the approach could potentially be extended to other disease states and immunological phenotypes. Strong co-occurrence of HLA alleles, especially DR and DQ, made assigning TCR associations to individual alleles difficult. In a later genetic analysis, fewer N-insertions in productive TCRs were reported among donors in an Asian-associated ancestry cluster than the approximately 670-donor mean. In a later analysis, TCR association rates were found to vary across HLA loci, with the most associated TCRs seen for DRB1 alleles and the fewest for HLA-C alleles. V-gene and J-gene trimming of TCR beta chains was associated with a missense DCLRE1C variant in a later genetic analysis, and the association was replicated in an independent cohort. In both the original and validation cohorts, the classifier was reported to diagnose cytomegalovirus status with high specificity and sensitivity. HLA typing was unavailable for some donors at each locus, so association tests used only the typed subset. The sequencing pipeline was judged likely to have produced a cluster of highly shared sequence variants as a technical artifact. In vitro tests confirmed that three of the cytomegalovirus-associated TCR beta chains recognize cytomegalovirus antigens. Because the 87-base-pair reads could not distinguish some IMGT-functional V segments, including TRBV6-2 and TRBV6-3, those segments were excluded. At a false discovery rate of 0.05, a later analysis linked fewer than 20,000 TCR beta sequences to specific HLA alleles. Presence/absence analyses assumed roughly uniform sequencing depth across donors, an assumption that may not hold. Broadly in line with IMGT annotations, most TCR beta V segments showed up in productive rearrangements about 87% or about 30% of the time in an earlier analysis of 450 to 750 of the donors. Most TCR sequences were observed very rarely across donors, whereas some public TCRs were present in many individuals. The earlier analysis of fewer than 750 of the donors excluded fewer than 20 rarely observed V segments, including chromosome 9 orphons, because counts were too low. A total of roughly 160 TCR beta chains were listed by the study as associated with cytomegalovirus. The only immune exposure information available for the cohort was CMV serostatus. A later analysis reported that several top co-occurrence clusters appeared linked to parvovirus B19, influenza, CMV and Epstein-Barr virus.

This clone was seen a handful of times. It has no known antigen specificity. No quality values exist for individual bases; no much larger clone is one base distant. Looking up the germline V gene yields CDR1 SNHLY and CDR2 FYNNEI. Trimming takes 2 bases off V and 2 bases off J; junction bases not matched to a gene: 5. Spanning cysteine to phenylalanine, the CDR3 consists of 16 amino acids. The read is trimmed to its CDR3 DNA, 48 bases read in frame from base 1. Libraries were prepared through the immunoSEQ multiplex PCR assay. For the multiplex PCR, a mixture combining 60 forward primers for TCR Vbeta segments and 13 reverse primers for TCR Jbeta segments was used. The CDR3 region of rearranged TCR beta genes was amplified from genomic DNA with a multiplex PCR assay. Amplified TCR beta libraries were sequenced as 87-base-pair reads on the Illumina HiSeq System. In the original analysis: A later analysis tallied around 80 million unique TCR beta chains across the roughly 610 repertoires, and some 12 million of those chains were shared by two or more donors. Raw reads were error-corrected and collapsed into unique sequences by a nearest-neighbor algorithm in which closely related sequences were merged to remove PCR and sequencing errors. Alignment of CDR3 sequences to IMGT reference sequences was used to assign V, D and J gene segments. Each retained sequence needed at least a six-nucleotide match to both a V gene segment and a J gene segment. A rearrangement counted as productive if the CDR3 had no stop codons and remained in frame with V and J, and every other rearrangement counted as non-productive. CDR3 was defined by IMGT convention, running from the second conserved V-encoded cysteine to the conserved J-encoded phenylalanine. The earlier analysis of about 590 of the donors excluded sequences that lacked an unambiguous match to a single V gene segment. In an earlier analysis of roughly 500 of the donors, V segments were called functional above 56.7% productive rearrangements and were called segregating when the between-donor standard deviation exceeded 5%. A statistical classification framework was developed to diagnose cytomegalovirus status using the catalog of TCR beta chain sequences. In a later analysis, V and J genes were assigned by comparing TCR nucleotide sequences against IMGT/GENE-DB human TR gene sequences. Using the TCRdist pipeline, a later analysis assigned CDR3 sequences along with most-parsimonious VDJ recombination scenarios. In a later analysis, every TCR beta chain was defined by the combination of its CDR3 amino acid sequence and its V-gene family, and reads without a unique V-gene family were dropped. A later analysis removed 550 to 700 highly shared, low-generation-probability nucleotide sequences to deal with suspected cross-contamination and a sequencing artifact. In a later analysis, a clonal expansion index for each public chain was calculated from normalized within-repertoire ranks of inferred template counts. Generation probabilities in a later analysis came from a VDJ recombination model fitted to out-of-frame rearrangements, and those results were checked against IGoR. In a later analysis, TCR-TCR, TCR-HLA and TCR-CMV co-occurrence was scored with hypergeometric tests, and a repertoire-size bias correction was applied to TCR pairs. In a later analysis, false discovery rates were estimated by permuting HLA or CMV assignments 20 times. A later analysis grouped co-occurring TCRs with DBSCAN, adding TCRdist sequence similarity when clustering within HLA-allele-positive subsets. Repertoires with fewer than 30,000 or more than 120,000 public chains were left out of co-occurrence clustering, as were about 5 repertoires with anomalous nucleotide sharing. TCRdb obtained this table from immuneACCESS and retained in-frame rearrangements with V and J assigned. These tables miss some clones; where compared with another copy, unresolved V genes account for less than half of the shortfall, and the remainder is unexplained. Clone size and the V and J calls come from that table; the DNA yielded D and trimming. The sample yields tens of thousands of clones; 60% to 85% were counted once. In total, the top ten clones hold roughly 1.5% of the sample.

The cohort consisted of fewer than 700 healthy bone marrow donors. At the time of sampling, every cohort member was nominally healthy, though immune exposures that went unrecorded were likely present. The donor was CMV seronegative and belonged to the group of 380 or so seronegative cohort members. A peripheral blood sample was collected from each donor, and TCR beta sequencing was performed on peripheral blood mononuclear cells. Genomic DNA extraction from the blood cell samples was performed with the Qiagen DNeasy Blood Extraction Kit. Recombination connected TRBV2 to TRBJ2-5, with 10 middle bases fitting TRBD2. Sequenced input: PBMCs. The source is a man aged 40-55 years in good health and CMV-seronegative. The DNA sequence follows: TGTGCCAGCAGTGAAAAATTAGCGGGAGGTCAAGAGACCCAGTACTTC. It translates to CASSEKLAGGQETQYF.